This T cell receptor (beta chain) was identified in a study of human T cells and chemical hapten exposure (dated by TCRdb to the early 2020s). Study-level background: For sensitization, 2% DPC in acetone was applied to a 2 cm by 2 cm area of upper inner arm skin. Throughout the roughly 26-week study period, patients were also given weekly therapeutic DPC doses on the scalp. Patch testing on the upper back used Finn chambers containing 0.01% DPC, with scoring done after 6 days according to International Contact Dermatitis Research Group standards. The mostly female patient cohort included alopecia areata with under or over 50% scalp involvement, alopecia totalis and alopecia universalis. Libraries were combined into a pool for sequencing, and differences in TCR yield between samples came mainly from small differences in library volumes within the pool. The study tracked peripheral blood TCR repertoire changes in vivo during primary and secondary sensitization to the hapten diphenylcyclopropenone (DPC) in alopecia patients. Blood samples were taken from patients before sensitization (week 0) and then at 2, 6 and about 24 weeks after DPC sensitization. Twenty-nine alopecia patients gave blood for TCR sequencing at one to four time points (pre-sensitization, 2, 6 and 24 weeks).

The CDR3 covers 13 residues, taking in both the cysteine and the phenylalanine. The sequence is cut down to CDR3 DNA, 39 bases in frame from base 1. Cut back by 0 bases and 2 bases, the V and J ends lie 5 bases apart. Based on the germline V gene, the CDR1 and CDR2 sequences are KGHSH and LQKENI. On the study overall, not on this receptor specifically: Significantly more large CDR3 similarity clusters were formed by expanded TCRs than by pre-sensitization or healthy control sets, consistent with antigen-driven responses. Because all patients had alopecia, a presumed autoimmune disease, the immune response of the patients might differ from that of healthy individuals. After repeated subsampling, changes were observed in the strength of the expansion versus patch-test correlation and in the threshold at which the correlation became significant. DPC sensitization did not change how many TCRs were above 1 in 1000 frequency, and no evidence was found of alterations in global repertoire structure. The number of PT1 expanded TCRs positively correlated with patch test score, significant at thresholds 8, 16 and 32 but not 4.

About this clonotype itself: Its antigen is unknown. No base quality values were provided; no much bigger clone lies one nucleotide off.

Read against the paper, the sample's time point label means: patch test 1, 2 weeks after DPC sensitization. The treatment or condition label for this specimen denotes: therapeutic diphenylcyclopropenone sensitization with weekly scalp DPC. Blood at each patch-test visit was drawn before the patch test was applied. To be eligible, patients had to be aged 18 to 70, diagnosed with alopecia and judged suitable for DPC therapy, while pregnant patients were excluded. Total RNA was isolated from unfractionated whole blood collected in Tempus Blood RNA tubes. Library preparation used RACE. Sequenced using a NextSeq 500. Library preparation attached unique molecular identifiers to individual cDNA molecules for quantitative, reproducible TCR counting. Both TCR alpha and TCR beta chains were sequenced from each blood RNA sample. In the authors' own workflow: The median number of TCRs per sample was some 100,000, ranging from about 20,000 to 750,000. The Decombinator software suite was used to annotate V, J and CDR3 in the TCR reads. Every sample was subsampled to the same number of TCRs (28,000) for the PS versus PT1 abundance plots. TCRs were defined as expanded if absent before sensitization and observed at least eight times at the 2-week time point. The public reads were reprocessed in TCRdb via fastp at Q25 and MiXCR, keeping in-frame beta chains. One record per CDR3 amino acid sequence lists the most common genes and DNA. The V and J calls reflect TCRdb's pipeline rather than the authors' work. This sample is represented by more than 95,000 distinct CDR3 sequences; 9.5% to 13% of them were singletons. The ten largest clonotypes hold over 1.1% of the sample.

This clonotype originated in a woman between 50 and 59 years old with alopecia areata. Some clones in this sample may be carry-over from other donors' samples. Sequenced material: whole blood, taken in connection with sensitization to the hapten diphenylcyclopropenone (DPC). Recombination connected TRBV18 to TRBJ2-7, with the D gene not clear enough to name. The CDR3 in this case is CASSPPQAYEQYF. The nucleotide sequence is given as TGTGCCAGCTCACCACCCCAGGCCTACGAGCAGTACTTC.